This TCR beta chain was profiled in a study of blood T cell repertoires in COVID-19. Turning to the study itself: Samples of COVID-19 (acute and convalescent) were obtained from the United States, Italy and Spain.

Germline CDR1 and CDR2: SGHRS and YFSETQ. The V gene lost 0 bases and the J gene lost 5 bases, with 18 bases spanning the gap. This CDR3 is built from 17 residues. Clones were read by immunoSEQ multiplex PCR, and TCRdb kept only the in-frame ones, dropping some. Here the sample spans nearly 400,000 clones, roughly nine tenths being singletons. The sequencing input was PBMCs or T cells enriched from blood (not recorded which). The chain joins TRBV5-1 to TRBJ2-1, with a possible D match to TRBD2 (5 bases). The source of this sequence is a woman under 40 who had recovered from COVID-19. The CDR3 reads CASSLAVGLARHNEQFF. CDR3 DNA sequence: TGCGCCAGCAGCTTGGCAGTCGGGTTAGCGAGACACAATGAGCAGTTCTTC.